These 31 T cell receptor beta chains were all obtained from the same sample, sequenced in a study of molecular identifiers for immune sequencing clone quantification. Via MiXCR, TCRdb re-called the PCR reads, giving one row per CDR3 protein. In the table there are about 640,000 distinct CDR3 sequences, 15% to 20% of which are singletons. Material: naive CD8+ T cells from blood, with Jurkat cell RNA spiked in. The subset here: FACS-sorted CD8+CD4-CCR7+CD45RA+ naive T cells. These receptors were taken from a human donor in good health. Some libraries in this study had Jurkat cell RNA spiked in.

For this clonotype: This could be a read error, since a much larger clone is one nucleotide away. This chain joins TRBV19 and TRBJ2-7, with 7 bases matching TRBD2. There are 11 residues in the CDR3. Germline CDR1 reads LNHDA; CDR2 reads SQIVND (reference sequence). This chain's CDR3 is CASSVGLQTVF. The CDR3 coding sequence is TGTGCCAGTAGCGTGGGACTACAGACGGTCTTC.

This clonotype was recorded at least ten times. This chain uses TRBV7-6 with TRBJ2-5; possibly TRBD2 for D (5 bases). This CDR3 has 15 amino acids. With 2 bases removed from V and 5 bases from J, the gap between germline ends came to 15 bases. The germline CDR1 and CDR2 sequences are SGHVS and FNYEAQ. This chain's CDR3 is CASSLTARGTETQYF. For the CDR3, the DNA is TGTGCCAGCAGCTTAACCGCCCGGGGTACGGAGACCCAGTACTTC.

The V call is TRBV19, the J call TRBJ2-7; 7 bases match TRBD1. V was clipped by 8 bases and J by 4 bases; unmatched bases: 8. The CDR3 is 13 amino acids. In germline, CDR1 is LNHDA, CDR2 SQIVND (reference sequence). The CDR3 sequence: CASGYSQGYEQYF. CDR3 sequence (DNA): TGTGCCAGTGGGTACTCACAGGGGTACGAGCAGTACTTC.

This clonotype was recorded a few times. Mismatch with germline at one junction end may stem from a read error. J is TRBJ2-5 and V is TRBV5-1, with D perhaps matching TRBD1 or TRBD2 (5 bases each). The length of the CDR3 is 17 residues. Germline V gene sequence: CDR1 SGHRS, CDR2 YFSETQ. CDR3 loop: CASGLNLRDPNMETQYF. DNA of the CDR3: TGCGCCAGCGGCTTAAACTTAAGGGACCCAAACATGGAGACCCAGTACTTC.

Comments on this clonotype: The CDR3 end shows no conserved phenylalanine or tryptophan, and so a read error is likely. It is unclear where the CDR3 begins or ends on the DNA, so no DNA is shown, and the CDR3 is as TCRdb lists it. The gene calls are TRBV3-1 and TRBJ2-2. Germline V gives CDR1 LGHDT, CDR2 YNNKEL (reference sequence). A total of 14 residues make up the CDR3, ends included. The CDR3 protein is CASSPPTNNGELFS.

At least ten counts were recorded for this clonotype. The J gene is TRBJ1-6, the V gene TRBV4-1; D not certain. This CDR3 is 17 amino acids long. V was shortened by 6 bases and J by 8 bases, with 23 bases between the two germline ends. In germline, CDR1 is MGHRA, CDR2 YSYEKL. Here the CDR3 DNA reads TGCGCCAGCAGGGCCGTCGGTCAAACACTTATTGATTCACCCCTCCACTTT. Protein: CASRAVGQTLIDSPLHF.

In its sample, this clonotype was seen a few times. The gene calls are TRBV7-9 and TRBJ1-1; the match to TRBD1 covers 8 bases. Germline assignment: CDR1 SEHNR and CDR2 FQNEAQ (reference sequence). This CDR3 spans 16 amino acids. The junction had 7 bases not matched to a gene; V was cut back by 4 bases and J by 0 bases. Here the CDR3 DNA reads TGTGCCAGCAGCTCATACAGGGGGTTCATGAACACTGAAGCTTTCTTT. This sequence encodes CASSSYRGFMNTEAFF.

This clonotype was seen a few times. This chain links TRBV20-1 with TRBJ1-5; D uncertain. V gave up 0 bases and J gave up 6 bases, with 24 bases separating them. Germline CDR1 and CDR2: DFQATT and SNEGSKA (reference sequence). This CDR3 comprises 18 residues. The CDR3 sequence: CSARDNTGEPVVGQPQHF. The CDR3 bases are TGCAGTGCTAGAGATAATACCGGGGAACCGGTCGTGGGTCAGCCCCAGCATTTT.

This clonotype occurred many times. The chain carries TRBV4-3 and TRBJ2-2, with D possibly being TRBD1 (5 bases). The germline V gene has CDR1 LGHNA and CDR2 YSLEER. The V and J ends lost 0 bases and 6 bases respectively, with 20 bases between them. This CDR3 comprises 18 residues. CDR3 in amino acids: CASSQDSAFTQGAGELFF. The CDR3, as DNA: TGCGCCAGCAGCCAAGATTCGGCCTTTACCCAGGGCGCCGGGGAGCTGTTTTTT.

There are many counts of this clonotype. The rearrangement joins TRBV6-2 or TRBV6-3 to TRBJ2-2, with TRBD1 matching 8 bases. The trim removed 2 bases at V and 1 base at J, leaving 15 bases unmatched. This CDR3 has 20 amino acids. Germline CDR1 reads MNHEY; CDR2 reads SVGEGT. The CDR3 nucleotides read TGTGCCAGCAGTTACCCTTCCCCTGGCAGGGGGCAACAGAACACCGGGGAGCTGTTTTTT. It is translated as CASSYPSPGRGQQNTGELFF.

This clonotype was counted a single time. This sequence joins TRBV4-1 and TRBJ2-1; D unresolved. V was shortened by 4 bases and J by 7 bases, with 11 bases between the two germline ends. Germline-derived CDR1 and CDR2 are MGHRA and YSYEKL. CDR3 size: 13 residues. This CDR3 is CASSLLSRNEQFF. The CDR3 region has the DNA TGCGCCAGCAGCCTGCTTAGTAGGAATGAGCAGTTCTTC.

The sample holds a few counts of this clonotype. The V gene is TRBV19, the J gene TRBJ1-5, with no clear D. The germline V and J ends were trimmed by 5 bases and 3 bases, with 20 bases remaining between them. This CDR3 is built from 17 residues. Per the germline V gene, CDR1 is LNHDA and CDR2 is SQIVND (reference sequence). The CDR3 reads CASSSFYRHEDNQPQHF. DNA for the CDR3: TGTGCCAGTAGTTCCTTTTATAGACACGAGGACAATCAGCCCCAGCATTTT.

The table lists this clonotype with a few counts. The chain joins TRBV27 to TRBJ2-1; 7 bases fit TRBD2. The CDR3 covers 14 residues. Germline V gives CDR1 MNHEY, CDR2 SMNVEV (reference sequence). Trimming took 5 bases from V and 3 from J; bases not matched to a gene: 4. In DNA, the CDR3 is TGTGCCAGCAGTGGGGGGAGGGGCTACAATGAGCAGTTCTTC. Its protein product is CASSGGRGYNEQFF.

This clonotype was seen many times. J is TRBJ1-1 and V is TRBV16; the D is unclear. The CDR3 loop spans 15 amino acids. V lost 1 base and J 0 bases, leaving 9 bases between the germline ends. Germline values: CDR1 KGHSY, CDR2 FQNENV. CDR3 loop: CASSQWQAMNTEAFF. The CDR3 coding sequence is TGTGCCAGCAGCCAATGGCAGGCCATGAACACTGAAGCTTTCTTT.

In regard to this clonotype: A much larger clone differs from this one at a single base, so this may be a read error. The V call is TRBV5-1, the J call TRBJ1-1, with D possibly matching TRBD1 (5 bases). V lost 5 bases, J lost 5 bases, and 19 bases lay in between. The CDR3 is made up of 15 amino acids. Germline assignment: CDR1 SGHRS and CDR2 YFSETQ. This chain's CDR3 is CASSRWGDDGTEAFF. The DNA for the CDR3 is TGCGCCAGCAGTAGGTGGGGGGATGACGGGACTGAAGCTTTCTTT.

Note on this clonotype: This could be a read error, since a much larger clone is one nucleotide away. The J gene is TRBJ2-2, the V gene TRBV6-5; D is possibly TRBD2 (7 bases). Germline V gene data show CDR1 as MNHEY and CDR2 as SVGAGI. The length of the CDR3 is 18 residues. DNA for the CDR3: TGTGCCAGCAGCTTGACCCCGGGGGGCCGATCGAACACCAGGGAGCTGTTTTTT. Its protein product is CASSLTPGGRSNTRELFF.

On this clonotype itself: This may come from a read error, since a much larger clone is one base off. V usage is TRBV20-1 and J usage is TRBJ2-7; 8 positions match TRBD2. CDR1 and CDR2 (germline): DFQATT, SNEGSKA (reference sequence). CDR3 size: 14 residues. CDR3 sequence (DNA): TGCAGTGCTAGAGAGACGGGAGGGCCTTACGAGGAGTACTTC. Translating gives CSARETGGPYEEYF.

This clonotype was counted at least ten times. J is TRBJ1-5 and V is TRBV19; D gene unclear. Germline-derived CDR1 and CDR2 are LNHDA and SQIVND (reference sequence). This CDR3 has 15 residues. Trimming took 3 bases from V and 7 from J, leaving 16 bases between them. This CDR3 reads CASSMDMGERQPQHF. The CDR3 DNA follows: TGTGCCAGTAGTATGGATATGGGAGAGAGGCAGCCCCAGCATTTT.

This clonotype has a count of ten or more. The chain employs TRBV7-2 and TRBJ1-2; possible D gene TRBD1, 5 bases. CDR1 and CDR2 (germline): SGHTA, FQGNSA. With 4 bases removed from V and 4 bases from J, the gap between germline ends came to 7 bases. The CDR3 consists of 12 residues. The CDR3 here is CASSSGTYGYTF. The CDR3 DNA follows: TGTGCCAGCAGCTCAGGGACCTATGGCTACACCTTC. The full variable domain, in which reference TRBV7-2 and TRBJ1-2 provide the parts outside the CDR3, is GAGVSQSPSNKVTEKGKDVELRCDPISGHTALYWYRQSLGQGLEFLIYFQGNSAPDKSGLPSDRFSAERTGGSVSTLTIQRTQQEDSAVYLCASSSGTYGYTFGSGTRLTVV.

This clonotype was seen only a few times. The gene calls are TRBV5-5 and TRBJ2-1; no clear D gene. The CDR3 extends over 13 amino acids. Germline loops: CDR1 SGHKS, CDR2 YYEKEE (reference sequence). V was clipped by 4 bases and J by 6 bases, with 11 bases between them. CDR3: CASSLYRFNEQFF. The CDR3 DNA is TGTGCCAGCAGCCTATACCGATTCAATGAGCAGTTCTTC.

This clonotype was observed a few times. V and J are TRBV20-1 and TRBJ2-7, with 13 bases lining up with TRBD2. J gave up 0 bases and V 6 bases, and 14 bases lay outside the gene matches. The CDR3 has 18 residues. The V gene's germline CDR1 is DFQATT and CDR2 SNEGSKA (reference sequence). CDR3: CSALVRGLAGISSYEQYF. The CDR3 region has the DNA TGCAGTGCCCTGGTCCGGGGACTAGCGGGAATAAGCTCCTACGAGCAGTACTTC.

In its sample, this clonotype was seen many times. V and J are TRBV20-1 and TRBJ2-7; D could derive from TRBD1 or TRBD2 (5 bases each). Per the germline V gene, CDR1 is DFQATT and CDR2 is SNEGSKA (reference sequence). V shed 6 bases and J shed 0 bases, with 15 bases lying between them. The CDR3 loop spans 14 amino acids. The CDR3 protein is CSAAFGGSSYEQYF. As DNA, the CDR3 is TGCAGTGCCGCCTTTGGGGGTAGCTCCTACGAGCAGTACTTC.

This clonotype has a count of ten or more. V gene TRBV19 combines with J gene TRBJ2-7; 8 bases line up with TRBD1. The junction had 7 bases not matched to a gene; V was cut back by 2 bases and J by 4 bases. Germline CDR1 LNHDA, CDR2 SQIVND (reference sequence). This CDR3 contains 15 residues. CDR3 protein: CASSISHGQGYEQYF. In nucleotides, the CDR3 is TGTGCCAGTAGTATATCCCACGGACAGGGATACGAGCAGTACTTC.

This clonotype was found many times. The junction departs from germline at one end; a sequencing error may be responsible. This sequence joins TRBV20-1 and TRBJ2-1; 11 bases line up with TRBD1. The CDR3 runs 15 residues. Germline V gene lookup returns CDR1 DFQATT and CDR2 SNEGSKA (reference sequence). The CDR3 DNA sequence: TGCAGTGCCAGAGAGGGGACAGGGGGTTACAATGAGCAGTTCTTC. This codes for CSAREGTGGYNEQFF.

The chain combines TRBV24-1 with TRBJ1-5; tentative D call: TRBD1 (5 bases). This CDR3 has 14 amino acids. With 3 bases removed from V and 4 bases from J, the gap between germline ends came to 9 bases. Germline V gene data show CDR1 as KGHDR and CDR2 as SFDVKD. This CDR3 reads CATSDGGTNQPQHF. CDR3 bases: TGTGCCACCAGTGATGGGGGGACTAATCAGCCCCAGCATTTT.

This clonotype was recorded only once. The junction does not match germline at one end; this may be a read error. This chain connects TRBV19 to TRBJ2-2, with D perhaps matching TRBD2 (6 bases). The length of the CDR3 is 14 residues. CDR1 is LNHDA, CDR2 SQIVND, per germline (reference sequence). For the CDR3, the DNA is TGTGCCGGTAGTATAGTCGGGGCAGCCGGGGGGCTGTTTTTT. Translation gives CAGSIVGAAGGLFF.

About this clonotype: The junction differs from germline at one of its ends, possibly a read error. The gene calls are TRBV6-4 and TRBJ2-1, with D unclear. The CDR3 length is 13 residues. Germline loops: CDR1 MRHNA, CDR2 SNTAGT. This CDR3 reads CAGSDSSVLGQFF. The CDR3 nucleotides are TGTGCCGGCAGTGACTCGAGTGTTCTCGGGCAGTTCTTC.

The chain carries TRBV13 and TRBJ2-7; possibly TRBD1 for D (6 bases). V lost 7 bases to trimming and J lost 6 bases, with 19 bases between them. The CDR3 covers 14 residues. Germline loops: CDR1 PRHDT, CDR2 FYEKMQ (reference sequence). Written as DNA, the CDR3 is TGTGCCAGCAACCCAAGGCTGGGGGCCGGCGAGCAGTACTTC. Encoded protein: CASNPRLGAGEQYF.

Many counts were recorded for this clonotype. The chain recombines TRBV19 with TRBJ1-2; weak D call: TRBD1 (5 bases). The CDR3 is 13 residues long. Germline V CDR1 and CDR2: LNHDA, SQIVND (reference sequence). Trimming shortened V by 4 bases and J by 5 bases, and 11 bases separated the two germline ends. CDR3 residues: CASSTGTAYGYTF. CDR3 nucleotide sequence: TGTGCCAGTAGTACCGGGACGGCTTATGGCTACACCTTC.

Ten or more counts support this clonotype. The CDR3 sequence is CATSWTSGEKFF. The CDR3 region has the DNA TGTGCCACCAGTTGGACTAGCGGGGAGAAGTTCTTC. The J gene is TRBJ2-1, the V gene TRBV24-1; TRBD2 agrees at 12 bases. Trimming took 6 bases from V and 14 from J; bases not matched to a gene: 4. The germline CDR1 and CDR2 sequences are KGHDR and SFDVKD. The CDR3 has 12 amino acids.

The sample holds many counts of this clonotype. V and J are TRBV12-3 or TRBV12-4 and TRBJ2-3; D is undetermined. V shed 10 bases and J shed 0 bases, with 8 bases lying between them. The CDR3 is 12 residues long. The CDR3 DNA reads as TGTGCCACTACGACTAGCACAGATACGCAGTATTTT. Its translation: CATTTSTDTQYF.